Listed here are 13 T cell receptor beta chains from one sample, sequenced in a study of T cell responses to AZD1222 COVID-19 vaccine. The assay was immunoSEQ multiplex PCR, and TCRdb's table has in-frame clones only and misses some. This sample has about 83,000 clones, with 80% to 95% found just once. Source: peripheral blood, taken 28 days after the second AZD1222 dose. All receptors come from an adult who received the AZD1222 COVID-19 vaccine.

The rearrangement uses TRBV2 and TRBJ2-1; 9 nucleotides line up with TRBD2. Germline V lookup: CDR1 SNHLY, CDR2 FYNNEI. The length of the CDR3 is 17 residues. The V and J ends lost 4 bases and 7 bases, in that order; junction bases with no gene match: 14. In DNA form, the CDR3 reads TGTGCCAGCAGTGCCCCGGGCGGGAGGGCCCTCCGGAATGAGCAGTTCTTC. Its protein is CASSAPGGRALRNEQFF.

The chain combines TRBV7-9 with TRBJ1-2, with 7 bases lining up with TRBD1. The CDR3 has 17 amino acids. J gave up 2 bases and V 4 bases, and 13 bases lay outside the gene matches. The germline gives CDR1 SEHNR, CDR2 FQNEAQ (reference sequence). The DNA of the CDR3 is TGTGCCAGCAGCTCGCCGGGGACAGAGTGGATGAACTATGGCTACACCTTC. As protein: CASSSPGTEWMNYGYTF.

This rearrangement joins TRBV27 to TRBJ1-1; D may be TRBD1 (5 bases). CDR3 length: 15 residues. CDR1 is MNHEY, CDR2 SMNVEV, per germline (reference sequence). The ends were cut back, 5 bases at V and 0 bases at J, with 13 bases in the middle. This CDR3 is CASSPQLTVNTEAFF. The DNA for the CDR3 is TGTGCCAGCAGTCCACAGCTGACAGTGAACACTGAAGCTTTCTTT.

The rearrangement joins TRBV5-5 to TRBJ1-1; 7 bases are shared with TRBD1. CDR1 and CDR2 from the germline V gene are SGHKS and YYEKEE (reference sequence). The CDR3 extends over 16 amino acids. V gave up 2 bases and J gave up 1 base; unmatched junction bases: 8. The CDR3 reads CASSFYTGVRNTEAFF. As DNA, the CDR3 is TGTGCCAGCAGCTTCTACACAGGGGTGCGGAACACTGAAGCTTTCTTT.

This clone appeared once. The chain combines TRBV27 with TRBJ2-6; no clear D. Germline V CDR1 and CDR2: MNHEY, SMNVEV (reference sequence). The CDR3 totals 13 residues. V was clipped by 3 bases and J by 3 bases, with 3 bases between them. The CDR3 coding sequence is TGTGCCAGCAGTTTCCTTGGGGCCAACGTCCTGACTTTC. Translating gives CASSFLGANVLTF. The full variable domain, rest sourced from reference TRBV27 and TRBJ2-6, is EAQVTQNPRYLITVTGKKLTVTCSQNMNHEYMSWYRQDPGLGLRQIYYSMNVEVTDKGDVPEGYKVSRKEKRNFPLILESPSPNQTSLYFCASSFLGANVLTFGAGSRLTVL.

The chain links TRBV9 to TRBJ2-5; D may be TRBD2 (6 bases). The length of the CDR3 is 16 residues. Germline CDR1 and CDR2: SGDLS and YYNGEE. Trimming pared 2 bases from V and 1 base from J, leaving 15 bases between. The CDR3, as DNA: TGTGCCAGCAGCGTCCGATTAACCGGGGGCCAAGAGACCCAGTACTTC. Translating gives CASSVRLTGGQETQYF.

The chain uses TRBV10-3 and TRBJ1-1; the D gene is possibly TRBD1 (6 bases). CDR3 length equals 14 residues. Trimming cost V 4 bases and J 2 bases, with 11 bases left between them. From germline, CDR1 is ENHRY and CDR2 SYGVKD. CDR3 coding DNA: TGTGCCATCAGTGGGACGGACAGAAACACTGAAGCTTTCTTT. Translation gives CAISGTDRNTEAFF.

The chain recombines TRBV3-1 (or the pseudogene TRBV3-2) with TRBJ2-1; D gene uncertain. Germline CDR1 reads LGHDT; CDR2 reads YNNKEL (reference sequence). The V gene lost 7 bases and the J gene lost 2 bases, with 9 bases spanning the gap. The CDR3 consists of 13 residues. In DNA, the CDR3 is TGTGCCAGCAAGGGCGGAGCCTACAATGAGCAGTTCTTC. Translating it yields CASKGGAYNEQFF.

CDR3 in amino acids: CASSSEGWQPQHF. The CDR3 bases are TGTGCCAGCAGCTCCGAAGGGTGGCAGCCCCAGCATTTT. The chain joins TRBV7-9 to TRBJ1-5, with unresolved D. The germline V gene encodes CDR1 SEHNR and CDR2 FQNEAQ (reference sequence). V shed 4 bases and J shed 7 bases, with 11 bases lying between them. This CDR3 comprises 13 residues.

This chain links TRBV3-1 (or the pseudogene TRBV3-2) with TRBJ1-5, with D maybe TRBD1 (5 bases). The CDR3 is made up of 15 amino acids. V was cut by 4 bases and J by 2 bases, with 12 bases left in between. Per the germline V gene, CDR1 is LGHDT and CDR2 is YNNKEL (reference sequence). CDR3 nucleotide sequence: TGTGCCAGCAGCCCCTTAGGGGCCGGCAATCAGCCCCAGCATTTT. It translates to CASSPLGAGNQPQHF.

The rearrangement links TRBV21-1 to TRBJ2-1; the table's TRBD1 call for D was not verified on the DNA. TRBV21-1 is recorded as a pseudogene. CDR3 length: 17 amino acids. The chain's CDR3 is CARGRMDSNGPNREQFF. As DNA, the CDR3 is TGTGCCAGGGGACGGATGGACAGCAATGGGCCTAACAGGGAGCAGTTCTTC.

The CDR3 coding sequence is TGTGCCAGCGGGACAGGGAGTTATAATTCACCCCTCCACTTT. Translated: CASGTGSYNSPLHF. The rearrangement joins TRBV7-9 to TRBJ1-6; the match to TRBD1 covers 9 bases. Per the germline V gene, CDR1 is SEHNR and CDR2 is FQNEAQ (reference sequence). CDR3 length: 14 residues. After removal of 8 bases from V and 4 bases from J, the junction contained 3 bases not matched to a gene.

This clone was recorded only once. The CDR3 region has the DNA TGCAGTGCTAGAACGGAGGTTTCGCAGTTCTTC. Its translation is CSARTEVSQFF. The chain couples TRBV20-1 to TRBJ2-1; D might be TRBD2 (5 bases). This CDR3 is built from 11 residues. CDR1 and CDR2 from the germline V gene are DFQATT and SNEGSKA (reference sequence). V was trimmed by 2 bases and J by 12 bases, leaving 11 bases between them.